In this sample, the clone carrying this T cell receptor (beta chain) turned up a few times. Its specificity is not known. The sample originates from a study of T-cell reconstitution after alpha-beta-depleted transplantation in children. Preparing the TCRbeta library involved the use of unique molecular identifiers. TCRdb called the PCR reads again in MiXCR, with one record for every CDR3 protein. The repertoire holds hundreds of thousands of distinct CDR3 sequences, with around 14% as singletons. General study findings and limits: Day-60 TCRbeta diversity that was high in some patients was derived from surviving recipient T cells and thymic progenitors. At around two months after transplant, the alpha-beta T cells were reportedly derived from several hundred expanded clones that came from non-depleted graft cells. After one year, T-cell counts and TCRbeta diversity mostly came from new T cells.

With 5 bases clipped from V and 9 bases from J, the junction kept 7 bases outside the gene matches. The CDR3 covers 14 residues. The sequence was collected from a girl aged 2-15 years with congenital amegakaryocytic thrombocytopenia, due to receive a stem cell transplant. The sequenced sample was PBMCs, obtained before TCRalphabeta/CD19-depleted stem cell transplant. This sequence joins TRBV12-3 or TRBV12-4 and TRBJ2-1; 10 bases agree with TRBD2. Here the CDR3 reads CASSPGTSVGEQFF. DNA for the CDR3: TGTGCCAGCAGTCCCGGGACTAGCGTGGGTGAGCAGTTCTTC.